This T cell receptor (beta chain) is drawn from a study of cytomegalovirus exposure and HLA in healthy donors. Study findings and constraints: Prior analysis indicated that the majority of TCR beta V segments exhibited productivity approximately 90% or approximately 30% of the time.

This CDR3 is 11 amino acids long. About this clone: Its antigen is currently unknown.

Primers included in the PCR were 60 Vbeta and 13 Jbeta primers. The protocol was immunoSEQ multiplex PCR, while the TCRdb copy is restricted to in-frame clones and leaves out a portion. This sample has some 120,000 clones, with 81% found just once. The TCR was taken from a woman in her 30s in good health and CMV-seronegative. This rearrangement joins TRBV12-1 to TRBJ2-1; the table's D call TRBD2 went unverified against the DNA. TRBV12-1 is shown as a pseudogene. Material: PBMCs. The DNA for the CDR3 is TGTGCCAGCAGCTTTGGGCGGGGGGAGTTCTTC. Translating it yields CASSFGRGEFF.